This TCR beta chain was identified in a study of circulating and synovial CD4+ cells in juvenile arthritis (dated by TCRdb to 2013 to 2014). For context, the study as a whole: TCRbeta CDR3 repertoires of circulating HLA-DR+ CD4 T cells, bulk blood CD4 T cells and synovial CD4 T cells were compared within each patient. Repertoire sequencing aimed to confirm that a circulating synovial-like CD4 T cell subset was enriched in synovial clonotypes. What the authors observed across the whole study: Circulating pathogenic-like lymphocytes clustered together with synovial T cells and shared a substantially larger fraction of CDR3 sequences with synovium than bulk blood did. Synovial and circulating pathogenic-like lymphocyte repertoires were less diverse than bulk blood CD4 repertoires, and some CPL samples were as oligoclonal as synovium. Overlap with synovium increased with sequencing depth, so measured shared-clonotype fractions likely underestimated the full repertoire overlap. Because T cell genome counts in CPL samples and bulk blood CD4 samples differed by at least an order of magnitude, sample-size effects were addressed. Traditional Vbeta family usage analysis did not detect the difference between circulating pathogenic-like lymphocytes and bulk blood T cells.

To note about this clone: The antigen it recognizes is unknown. No clone much larger than this one lies a single base away; base qualities are absent.

Library preparation was by the immunoSEQ multiplex PCR assay. An external provider carried out the TCRbeta CDR3 sequencing as a commercial service. Turning to the authors' computational methods: The analyses used productive nucleotide sequences together with amino acid sequences obtained by in silico translation. Diversity was measured with Renyi entropy across alpha values, using the median of 200 repeated subsamples to equalise sample size. For clustering, the distance between each pair of repertoires was computed as one minus the Chao-modified Jaccard index, which corrected for under-sampling. Frequency-weighted overlap with synovial clonotypes was computed at 200 sample sizes with 200 draws without replacement at each size, and the value at the size of the smaller sample was reported. The clones in this table, taken by TCRdb from immuneACCESS, are in-frame only. Not every clone is retained; where verified, under half of the shortfall comes from an unresolved V gene, and the cause of the rest is unknown. Clone size and V and J calls were adopted from that table, with D and trimming inferred from the DNA. The sample has over 13,000 clones on record, over 80% of them singletons. In total, the top ten clones hold 3.6% of the sample.

The sequenced samples were obtained from patients with active juvenile idiopathic arthritis. Sorting was carried out immediately after cells were thawed, and dead cells were excluded with Live/Dead Fixable Near-IR Stain. The clonotype comes from a human patient with juvenile idiopathic arthritis. Some clones in this sample may be carry-over from other donors' samples. The specimen was CD4+ T cells from synovial fluid.

The CDR3 here reads CASSQNRGQFYGYTF. The DNA sequence is TGTGCCAGCAGCCAGAACAGGGGGCAATTCTATGGCTACACCTTC. The rearrangement combines TRBV4-2 with TRBJ1-2, and TRBD1 matches 9 of the central bases. Looking up the germline V gene yields CDR1 LGHNA and CDR2 YNFKEQ. The CDR3, cysteine through phenylalanine, is 15 amino acids long. CDR3 DNA is the only sequence kept; it has 45 bases, read in frame from the first base. V loses 3 bases at its end and J loses 4 bases; junction bases beyond the gene matches: 6.